Described below is a single T cell receptor beta chain sequence and its context. The data were obtained in a study of T cells after yellow fever vaccination. TCRdb redid the calling of the 5' RACE reads with MiXCR, one entry per CDR3 protein. This sample has about 340,000 distinct CDR3 sequences, with 8.7% found just once. The CDR3 runs 15 residues. The V gene lost 2 bases and the J gene lost 5 bases, with 15 bases spanning the gap. The germline gives CDR1 SGHTA, CDR2 FQGTGA. The material sequenced was PBMCs, taken on the day of the first yellow fever vaccination. The V gene is TRBV7-3, the J gene TRBJ1-1; weak D call: TRBD1 (5 bases). The TCR sequence derives from a man aged 18-30 years who received the YFV17D yellow fever vaccine. The CDR3 nucleotides read TGTGCCAGCAGCTTACCCCGTGGGGGAAGGACTGAAGCTTTCTTT. It specifies CASSLPRGGRTEAFF.